The 4 T cell receptor beta chains below were found in one sample sequenced in a study of blood T cell repertoires in COVID-19. Sequencing used immunoSEQ multiplex PCR; TCRdb keeps in-frame clones, though not all of them. The repertoire consists of approximately 70,000 clones, with about nine tenths occurring once and the leading ten covering 5% to 5.5%. Sequencing was done on a sample of peripheral blood. These TCRs come from a woman aged 18-30 years with acute or convalescent COVID-19.

The CDR3 nucleotides read TGTGCCAGCAATCCCGGGTCCCTTCGGGAGACCCAGTACTTC. Protein sequence: CASNPGSLRETQYF. J is TRBJ2-5 and V is TRBV6-5; D is uncertain. Looked up from germline, CDR1 is MNHEY and CDR2 is SVGAGI. V was clipped by 7 bases and J by 5 bases, with 17 bases between them. There are 14 residues in the CDR3.

The chain carries TRBV10-2 and TRBJ1-3, with D hard to call. The CDR3 has 13 amino acids. CDR1 WSHSY and CDR2 SAAADI come from the germline V gene. Trimming removed 3 bases at V and 1 base at J, with 4 bases between. The CDR3, as DNA: TGCGCCAGCAGTGACAATTCTGGAAACACCATATATTTT. This encodes CASSDNSGNTIYF.

This chain links TRBV4-3 with TRBJ2-1; TRBD2 agrees at 8 bases. CDR1 and CDR2 (germline): LGHNA, YSLEER. The V and J ends lost 5 bases and 6 bases, in that order; junction bases with no gene match: 3. This CDR3 spans 13 amino acids. The chain's CDR3 is CASSIGRANEQFF. CDR3 in DNA: TGCGCCAGCAGCATCGGGAGGGCCAATGAGCAGTTCTTC.

The V and J genes are TRBV28 and TRBJ1-6; 7 nucleotides agree with TRBD1. Germline loops: CDR1 MDHEN, CDR2 SYDVKM. V shed 6 bases, J shed 7 bases, and the junction held 9 bases outside the gene matches. This CDR3 comprises 15 residues. CDR3 bases: TGTGCCAGCAGCTTGACAGGGTCGGGGAATTCACCCCTCCACTTT. It specifies CASSLTGSGNSPLHF.